This T cell receptor beta chain derives from a study of CD8 T cells in ankylosing spondylitis (dated by TCRdb to between 2016 and 2019). In the study overall: The study set out to find disease-linked TCR variants by profiling T cell receptor beta repertoires in ankylosing spondylitis patients and healthy donors. Peripheral blood was sampled, and synovial fluid was also collected from ankylosing spondylitis patients. In total, the full study cohort was made up of about 99 healthy donors and 25 ankylosing spondylitis patients.

Here is what the overall study found, with its caveats: The disease-linked clones showed a CD8+ phenotype and occurred at relatively low frequencies in peripheral blood. Some TCR beta motif variants had previously been reported in synovial fluid and blood of reactive arthritis patients, which suggested common disease-initiation mechanisms. Blood from ankylosing spondylitis patients appeared to be characterized by a TCR beta motif composed of about eight highly homologous amino acid variants. According to the report, matched synovial fluid samples from ankylosing spondylitis patients were significantly enriched for the disease-linked clones.

TCRdb shows the sequencer as Illumina HiSeq 2500. TCR beta libraries were prepared by quantitative 5'-RACE with molecular barcodes. Under the source paper's analysis protocol: To identify disease-linked TCR variants, a new computational method was used, one built on a probabilistic model of VDJ rearrangement. Through fastp at Q25 and MiXCR, TCRdb rebuilt clones from the public reads, retaining in-frame beta chains. Identical CDR3 proteins give one entry, which carries the most common genes and DNA. The V and J calls shown here were made by TCRdb, not taken from the authors' results. Recorded for this sample are approximately 350,000 distinct CDR3 sequences; about 15% of them occurred a single time. The ten largest clones represent 1.1% of the sample. This clonotype showed up many times. What this receptor recognizes is not known. Nothing much larger sits one base from this clone, and base qualities are not available.

After removal of 7 bases from V and 4 bases from J, the junction retains 11 bases not matched to a gene. The CDR3 covers 15 residues, taking in both the cysteine and the phenylalanine. Kept here is only the CDR3 DNA, which spans 45 bases and is read in frame from base 1. Sequenced input: blood, either unsorted or a sorted T cell fraction (not recorded which). This sequence uses TRBV12-3 or TRBV12-4 and TRBJ1-1, with TRBD1 identical over 8 junction bases. The origin of this receptor is a male donor with ankylosing spondylitis or in good health (not recorded which). The CDR3 protein sequence reads: CASNNPGTGGTEAFF. The sequenced DNA: TGTGCCAGCAACAACCCCGGGACAGGCGGCACTGAAGCTTTCTTT.